This T cell receptor beta chain derives from a study of T cell responses to AZD1222 COVID-19 vaccine. Notes on the study in general: Increases in Spike-specific TCR breadth and depth were seen after two AZD1222 doses.

Note on this clone: As yet, its antigen is unknown.

It was second doses at about 4 or about 12 weeks that were pooled. The data were produced by immunoSEQ multiplex PCR, yet TCRdb's version contains in-frame clones alone and is incomplete. The data show approximately 140,000 clones, more than 90% seen once. This TCR was sampled from an adult who received the AZD1222 COVID-19 vaccine. The sample was peripheral blood, taken 28 days after the second AZD1222 dose.

The chain's CDR3 is CASALGTSGTDTQYF. CDR3 nucleotides: TGTGCCAGCGCCCTAGGGACTAGCGGCACAGATACGCAGTATTTT. The chain recombines TRBV6-6 with TRBJ2-3; 10 nucleotides line up with TRBD2. The CDR3 has 15 amino acids. In germline, CDR1 is MNHNY, CDR2 SVGAGI (reference sequence). After removal of 8 bases from V and 1 base from J, the junction contained 6 bases not matched to a gene.